This section outlines one T cell receptor beta chain sequence together with its context. The antigen it recognizes is unknown. No base quality information exists; no much larger clone differs at one position. These data originate in a study of blood T cell repertoires in COVID-19 (dated by TCRdb to the early 2020s). Study-level background: Samples covering the acute and convalescent phases of COVID-19 were provided by collaborators in the United States, Italy and Spain. Where available, HLA class I and class II types were taken from metadata supplied by the sample provider and were not determined by assay-based typing. The material from the prospective study consisted of cDNA or gDNA derived from T cells, B-cell-depleted T cells, or PBMCs. Samples were obtained from the ongoing ImmuneRACE study (first 160 participants) and from 1,200 or so subjects provided by 6 global collaborators. A freely available public database, intended as a resource for researchers studying the immune response to SARS-CoV-2, is where the repertoires were released. Sample metadata almost always included a de-identified subject ID, COVID-19 status, age in years and sex. The dataset comprised deeply sampled blood TCRbeta repertoires from subjects exposed to, actively infected with, or recovered from COVID-19.

Broader findings and caveats from the paper: The quantity of clinical and demographic metadata differed by source and by participant and was supplied without curation.

TCRbeta CDR3 regions were amplified from genomic DNA using the immunoSEQ Assay, a bias-controlled multiplex PCR. The authors processed their data as follows. The number of nucleated cells in each sample was estimated by amplification of reference gene primers within the assay. To quantify the absolute abundance of each unique TCRbeta CDR3 rearrangement, sequence reads were collapsed and filtered. For each sample, productive Simpson clonality was calculated as the square root of Simpson's diversity index across productive rearrangements. TCRdb carries this immuneACCESS record with in-frame sequences only. Its versions omit some clonotypes, under half of them owing to an unresolved V gene in the studies checked, with the rest unexplained. V and J calls and clone size are given by that table; D and trimming were obtained from the DNA. For this sample there are a few hundred thousand clones; approximately 86% appear just once. 2.2% of the sample belongs to the ten largest clones.

The germline V gene (reference sequence) specifies SGHNT as CDR1 and YYREEE as CDR2. The junction shows trimming of 4 bases on V and 2 bases on J, and the gene matches do not reach 5 bases of it. The CDR3, cysteine through phenylalanine, is 15 amino acids long. The sequence is cut down to CDR3 DNA, 45 bases in frame from base 1. Another Seattle source contributed samples from volunteer blood donors who had recovered from COVID-19. Each collaborating institution followed its own protocols to collect whole blood in K2EDTA tubes. For TCRbeta analysis, collaborators shipped samples as frozen whole blood, isolated PBMCs, or DNA extracted from either of those sample types.

This receptor was obtained from a woman aged 45-65 years who had recovered from COVID-19. The sequencing input was peripheral blood. The rearranged segments are TRBV5-4 and TRBJ1-1; a stretch of 10 junction bases matches TRBD1. The CDR3 protein is CASSVGTGENTEAFF. DNA sequence: TGTGCCAGCAGCGTCGGGACAGGGGAAAACACTGAAGCTTTCTTT. The full variable domain, completed from the reference TRBV5-4 and TRBJ1-1 proteins outside the CDR3, reads ETGVTQSPTHLIKTRGQQVTLRCSSQSGHNTVSWYQQALGQGPQFIFQYYREEENGRGNFPPRFSGLQFPNYSSELNVNALELDDSALYLCASSVGTGENTEAFFGQGTRLTVV.